The clone carrying this T cell receptor (beta chain) occurred once. J was trimmed by 4 bases and V by 2 bases; bases with no gene match: 4. In germline, CDR1 is GTSNPN, CDR2 SVGIG (reference sequence). This CDR3 has 13 amino acids. As handled by the study authors: Quantification of nucleated cells was approximated via reference gene primer amplification. Sequencing was performed with immunoSEQ multiplex PCR; in TCRdb, only in-frame clones are kept and a portion is missing. V and J calls and clone size are given by that table; D and trimming were obtained from the DNA. The sample carries 400,000 or so clones, 75% to 90% recorded once. Followed longitudinally, the Seattle patients had been enrolled during active infection. The sample belongs to a study of blood T cell repertoires in COVID-19. Study context: Researchers got acute and convalescent COVID-19 samples from the United States, Italy and Spain. Sources were T cells, B-cell-depleted T cells, or PBMCs; the material itself was cDNA or gDNA.

The material sequenced was peripheral blood. The TCR comes from a woman in her thirties or forties with COVID-19, enrolled during active disease. The chain uses TRBV30 and TRBJ1-2; 7 bases are a match to TRBD1. The CDR3 DNA sequence: TGTGCCTGGAGTCATGGACAGGTCTATGGCTACACCTTC. This codes for CAWSHGQVYGYTF. Combining the CDR3 with reference TRBV30 and TRBJ1-2 gives the whole variable domain SQTIHQWPATLVQPVGSPLSLECTVEGTSNPNLYWYRQAAGRGLQLLFYSVGIGQISSEVPQNLSASRPQDRQFILSSKKLLLSDSGFYLCAWSHGQVYGYTFGSGTRLTVV.